Below, one T cell receptor beta chain is given with its context. What it binds is unknown. The data originate from a study of shared clonotypes between healthy human individuals. Study information: Used for every donor were three CD4 naive, three CD4 memory, two CD8 naive and one CD8 memory plate.

Trimming took 3 bases from V and 3 from J, leaving 12 bases between them. The CDR3 consists of 14 residues. The germline V gene encodes CDR1 LNHDA and CDR2 SQIVND (reference sequence). Some clones are missing from TCRdb's copy, which holds only in-frame ones; the method was immunoSEQ multiplex PCR. The sample comprises 2 million to 2.5 million clones, approximately 96% of which are singletons, and approximately 0.13% rests with the top ten. Whole-study findings and limits: The donor pool, a small one, limited the genetic and exposure-history diversity represented. On the whole, naive subsets had larger estimated richness than memory subsets had. Generation of non-shared clonotypes was less probable than generation of clonotypes shared by all four donors.

This clonotype was sampled from a young man in good health. The sequenced sample was naive CD4+ T cells sorted from blood. Subset noted: CD45RA+ positively selected. The chain links TRBV19 to TRBJ2-7; D is perhaps TRBD2 (6 bases). This CDR3 is CASSIGAGGYEQYF. Here the CDR3 DNA reads TGTGCCAGTAGTATCGGAGCGGGCGGCTACGAGCAGTACTTC.